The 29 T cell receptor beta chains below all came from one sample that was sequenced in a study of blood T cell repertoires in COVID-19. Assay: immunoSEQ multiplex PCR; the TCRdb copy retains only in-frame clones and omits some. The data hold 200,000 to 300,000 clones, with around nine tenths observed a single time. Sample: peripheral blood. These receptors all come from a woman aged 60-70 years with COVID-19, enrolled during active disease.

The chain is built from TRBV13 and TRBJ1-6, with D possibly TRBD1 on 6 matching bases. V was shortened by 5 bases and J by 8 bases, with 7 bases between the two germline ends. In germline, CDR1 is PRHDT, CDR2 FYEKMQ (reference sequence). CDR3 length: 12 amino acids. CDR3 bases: TGTGCCAGCAGCAACAGGGATTCACCCCTCCACTTT. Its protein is CASSNRDSPLHF.

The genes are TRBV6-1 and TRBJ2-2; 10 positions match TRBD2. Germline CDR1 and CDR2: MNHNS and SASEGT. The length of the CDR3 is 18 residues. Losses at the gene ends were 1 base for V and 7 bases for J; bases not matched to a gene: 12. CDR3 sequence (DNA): TGTGCCAGCAGTGAAGACACCCGGCTAGCGGGAGCGGGCGGGGAGCTGTTTTTT. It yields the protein CASSEDTRLAGAGGELFF.

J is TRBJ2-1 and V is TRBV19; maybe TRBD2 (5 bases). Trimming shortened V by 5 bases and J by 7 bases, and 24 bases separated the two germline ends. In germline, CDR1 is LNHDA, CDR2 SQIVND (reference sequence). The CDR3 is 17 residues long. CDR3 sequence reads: CASSSRRGLREFNEQFF. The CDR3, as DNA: TGTGCCAGTAGTTCGAGACGAGGGTTAAGGGAGTTTAATGAGCAGTTCTTC.

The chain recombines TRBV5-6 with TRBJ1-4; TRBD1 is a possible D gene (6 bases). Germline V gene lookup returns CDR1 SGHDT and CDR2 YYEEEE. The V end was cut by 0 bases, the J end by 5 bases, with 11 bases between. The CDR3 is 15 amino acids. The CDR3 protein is CASSLEGQPNEKLFF. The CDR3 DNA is TGTGCCAGCAGCTTGGAGGGACAACCAAATGAAAAACTGTTTTTT. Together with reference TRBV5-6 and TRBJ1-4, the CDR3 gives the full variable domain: DAGVTQSPTHLIKTRGQQVTLRCSPKSGHDTVSWYQQALGQGPQFIFQYYEEEERQRGNFPDRFSGHQFPNYSSELNVNALLLGDSALYLCASSLEGQPNEKLFFGSGTQLSVL.

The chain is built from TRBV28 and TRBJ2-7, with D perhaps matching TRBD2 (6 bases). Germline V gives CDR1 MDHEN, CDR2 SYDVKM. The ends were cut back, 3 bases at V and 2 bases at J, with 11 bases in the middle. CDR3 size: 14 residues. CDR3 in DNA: TGTGCCAGCAGTTTGACTAGGCACCCCTACGAGCAGTACTTC. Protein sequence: CASSLTRHPYEQYF.

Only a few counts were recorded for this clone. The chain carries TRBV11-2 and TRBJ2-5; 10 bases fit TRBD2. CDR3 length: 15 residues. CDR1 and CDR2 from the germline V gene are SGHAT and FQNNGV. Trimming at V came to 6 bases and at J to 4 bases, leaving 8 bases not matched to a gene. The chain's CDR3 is CASSSSGGFSETQYF. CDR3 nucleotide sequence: TGTGCCAGCAGTTCTAGCGGGGGCTTTTCAGAGACCCAGTACTTC.

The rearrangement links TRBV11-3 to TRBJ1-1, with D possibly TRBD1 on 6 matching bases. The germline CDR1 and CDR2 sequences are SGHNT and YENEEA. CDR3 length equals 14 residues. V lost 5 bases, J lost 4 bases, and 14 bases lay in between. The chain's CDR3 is CASSPATGTTEAFF. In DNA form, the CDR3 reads TGTGCCAGCAGCCCTGCCACAGGGACCACTGAAGCTTTCTTT.

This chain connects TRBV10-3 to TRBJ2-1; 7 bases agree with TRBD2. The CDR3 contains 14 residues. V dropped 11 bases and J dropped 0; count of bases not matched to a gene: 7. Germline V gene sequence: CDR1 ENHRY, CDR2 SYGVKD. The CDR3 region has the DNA TGTGCCGTTAGCGGGTTAAGCTCCTACAATGAGCAGTTCTTC. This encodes CAVSGLSSYNEQFF.

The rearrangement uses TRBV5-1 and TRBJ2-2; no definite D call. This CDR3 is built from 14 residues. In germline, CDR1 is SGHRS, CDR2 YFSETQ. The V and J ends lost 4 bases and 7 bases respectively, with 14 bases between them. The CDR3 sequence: CASSPVVTGGELFF. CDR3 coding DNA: TGCGCCAGCAGCCCCGTGGTGACGGGCGGGGAGCTGTTTTTT.

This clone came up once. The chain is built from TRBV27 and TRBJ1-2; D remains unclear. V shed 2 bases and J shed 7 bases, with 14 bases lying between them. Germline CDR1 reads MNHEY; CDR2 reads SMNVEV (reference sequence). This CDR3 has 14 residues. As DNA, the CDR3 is TGTGCCAGCAGTTTAGGTTCCCAATCGGGTGGCTACACCTTC. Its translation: CASSLGSQSGGYTF.

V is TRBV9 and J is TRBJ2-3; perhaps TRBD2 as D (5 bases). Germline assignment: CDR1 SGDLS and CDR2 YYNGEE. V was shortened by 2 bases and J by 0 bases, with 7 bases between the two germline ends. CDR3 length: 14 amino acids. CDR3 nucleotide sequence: TGTGCCAGCAGCGTGGGCGGGAGCACAGATACGCAGTATTTT. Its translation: CASSVGGSTDTQYF. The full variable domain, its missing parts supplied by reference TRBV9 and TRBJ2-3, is DSGVTQTPKHLITATGQRVTLRCSPRSGDLSVYWYQQSLDQGLQFLIQYYNGEERAKGNILERFSAQQFPDLHSELNLSSLELGDSALYFCASSVGGSTDTQYFGPGTRLTVL.

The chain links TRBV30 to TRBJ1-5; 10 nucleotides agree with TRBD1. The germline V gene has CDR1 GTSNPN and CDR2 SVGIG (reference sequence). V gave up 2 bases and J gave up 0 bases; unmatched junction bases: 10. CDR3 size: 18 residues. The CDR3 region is CAWSPRTGGWGSNQPQHF. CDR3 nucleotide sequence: TGTGCCTGGAGTCCCCGGACAGGGGGTTGGGGTAGCAATCAGCCCCAGCATTTT.

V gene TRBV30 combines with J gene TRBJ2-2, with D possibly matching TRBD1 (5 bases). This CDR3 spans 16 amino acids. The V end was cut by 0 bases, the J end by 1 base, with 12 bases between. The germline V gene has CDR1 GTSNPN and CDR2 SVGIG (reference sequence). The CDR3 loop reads CAWSVQGRENTGELFF. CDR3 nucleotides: TGTGCCTGGAGTGTACAAGGCAGGGAGAACACCGGGGAGCTGTTTTTT.

The CDR3 spells CASSPEGDNNQPQHF. As DNA, the CDR3 is TGTGCCAGCAGTCCCGAGGGAGATAACAATCAGCCCCAGCATTTT. V and J are TRBV2 and TRBJ1-5; D is unresolved. This CDR3 is built from 15 residues. Trimming removed 5 bases from V and 3 bases from J, with 14 bases in between. Per the germline V gene, CDR1 is SNHLY and CDR2 is FYNNEI.

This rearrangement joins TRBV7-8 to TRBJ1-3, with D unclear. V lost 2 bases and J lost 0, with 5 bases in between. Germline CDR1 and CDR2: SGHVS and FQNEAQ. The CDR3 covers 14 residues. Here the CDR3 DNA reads TGTGCCAGCAGCTTATGGCTCTCTGGAAACACCATATATTTT. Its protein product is CASSLWLSGNTIYF.

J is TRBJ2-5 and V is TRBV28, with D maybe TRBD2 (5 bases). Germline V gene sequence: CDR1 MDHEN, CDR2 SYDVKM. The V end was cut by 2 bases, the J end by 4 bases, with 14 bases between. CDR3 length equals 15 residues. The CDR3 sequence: CASSLPLVVGETQYF. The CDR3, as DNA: TGTGCCAGCAGTTTACCACTAGTGGTCGGAGAGACCCAGTACTTC.

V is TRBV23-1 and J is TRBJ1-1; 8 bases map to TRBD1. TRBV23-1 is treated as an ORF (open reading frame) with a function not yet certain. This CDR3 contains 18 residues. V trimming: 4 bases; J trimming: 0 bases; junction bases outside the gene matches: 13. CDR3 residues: CASSPTDRERSMNTEAFF. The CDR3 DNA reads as TGCGCCAGCAGTCCCACGGACAGGGAGAGGTCCATGAACACTGAAGCTTTCTTT.

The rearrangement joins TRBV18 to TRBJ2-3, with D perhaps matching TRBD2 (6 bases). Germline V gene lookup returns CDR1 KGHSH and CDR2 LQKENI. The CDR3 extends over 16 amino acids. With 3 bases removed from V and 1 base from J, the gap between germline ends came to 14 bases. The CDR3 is CASSPGRELGTDTQYF. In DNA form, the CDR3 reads TGTGCCAGCTCACCGGGCCGGGAGTTAGGCACAGATACGCAGTATTTT.

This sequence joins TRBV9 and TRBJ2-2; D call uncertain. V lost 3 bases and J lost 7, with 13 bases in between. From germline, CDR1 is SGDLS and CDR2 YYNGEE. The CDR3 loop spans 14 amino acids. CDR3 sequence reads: CASSGYMGVGELFF. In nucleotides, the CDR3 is TGTGCCAGCAGCGGATATATGGGCGTCGGGGAGCTGTTTTTT.

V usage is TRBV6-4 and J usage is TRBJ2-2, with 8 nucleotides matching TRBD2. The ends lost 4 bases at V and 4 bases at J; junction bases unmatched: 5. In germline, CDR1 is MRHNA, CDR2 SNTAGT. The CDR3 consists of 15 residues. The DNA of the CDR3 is TGTGCCAGCAGTGCCGTAGCGGGGCTCACCGGGGAGCTGTTTTTT. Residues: CASSAVAGLTGELFF.

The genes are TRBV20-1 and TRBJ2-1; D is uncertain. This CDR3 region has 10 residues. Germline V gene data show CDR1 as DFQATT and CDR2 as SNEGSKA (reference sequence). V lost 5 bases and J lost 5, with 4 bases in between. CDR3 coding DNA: TGCAGTGCTGCGGACAATGAGCAGTTCTTC. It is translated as CSAADNEQFF.

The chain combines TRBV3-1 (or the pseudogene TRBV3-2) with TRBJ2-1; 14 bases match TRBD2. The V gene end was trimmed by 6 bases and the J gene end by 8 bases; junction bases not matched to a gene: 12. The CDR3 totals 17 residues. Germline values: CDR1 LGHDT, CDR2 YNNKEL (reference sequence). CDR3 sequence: CASSHLPGLAGEHEQFF. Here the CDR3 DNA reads TGTGCCAGCAGTCACCTCCCGGGACTAGCGGGAGAGCATGAGCAGTTCTTC.

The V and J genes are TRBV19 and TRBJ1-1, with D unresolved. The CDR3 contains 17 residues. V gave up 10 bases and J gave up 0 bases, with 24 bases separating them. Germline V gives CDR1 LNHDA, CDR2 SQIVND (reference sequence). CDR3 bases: TGTGCCACCCCCAGAGGGTGGACGGACTTTATGAACACTGAAGCTTTCTTT. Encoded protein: CATPRGWTDFMNTEAFF.

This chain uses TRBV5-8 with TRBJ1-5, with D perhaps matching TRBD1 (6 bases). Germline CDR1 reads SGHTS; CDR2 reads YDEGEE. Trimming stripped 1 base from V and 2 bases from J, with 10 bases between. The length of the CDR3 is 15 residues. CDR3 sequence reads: CASSLRGAGNQPQHF. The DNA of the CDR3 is TGTGCCAGCAGCTTGCGGGGGGCTGGCAATCAGCCCCAGCATTTT.

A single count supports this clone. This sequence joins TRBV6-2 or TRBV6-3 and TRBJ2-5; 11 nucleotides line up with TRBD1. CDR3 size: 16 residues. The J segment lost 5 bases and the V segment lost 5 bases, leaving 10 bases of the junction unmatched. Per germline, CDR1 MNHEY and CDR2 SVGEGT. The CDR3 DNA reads TGTGCCAGCAGTATCGGACAGGGGGCGATTCCGGAGACCCAGTACTTC. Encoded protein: CASSIGQGAIPETQYF.

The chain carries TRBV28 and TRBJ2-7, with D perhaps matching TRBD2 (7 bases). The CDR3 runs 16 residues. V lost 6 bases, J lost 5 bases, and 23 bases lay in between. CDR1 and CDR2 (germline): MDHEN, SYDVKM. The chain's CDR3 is CASRDRGEGIVDEQYF. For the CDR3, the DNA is TGTGCCAGCAGGGATAGGGGGGAGGGGATTGTCGACGAGCAGTACTTC.

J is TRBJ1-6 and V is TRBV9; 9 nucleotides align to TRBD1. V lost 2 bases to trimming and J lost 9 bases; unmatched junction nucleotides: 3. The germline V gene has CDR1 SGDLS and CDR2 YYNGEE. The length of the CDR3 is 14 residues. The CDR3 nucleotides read TGTGCCAGCAGCGTGGGACAGGGACGTTCACCCCTCCACTTT. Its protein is CASSVGQGRSPLHF.

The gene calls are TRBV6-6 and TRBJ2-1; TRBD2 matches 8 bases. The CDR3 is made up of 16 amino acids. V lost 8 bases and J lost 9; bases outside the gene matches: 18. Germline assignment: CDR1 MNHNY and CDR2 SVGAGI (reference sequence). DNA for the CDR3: TGTGCCAGCGCCCCTCGGGCGGGAGGCACGGTTGGTGAGCAGTTCTTC. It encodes CASAPRAGGTVGEQFF.

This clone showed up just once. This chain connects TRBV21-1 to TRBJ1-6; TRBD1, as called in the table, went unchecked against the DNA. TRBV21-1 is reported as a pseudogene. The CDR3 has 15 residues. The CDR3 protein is CASSRGTGESSPLHF. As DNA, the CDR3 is TGTGCCAGCAGCCGGGGGACAGGGGAGAGTTCACCCCTCCACTTT.